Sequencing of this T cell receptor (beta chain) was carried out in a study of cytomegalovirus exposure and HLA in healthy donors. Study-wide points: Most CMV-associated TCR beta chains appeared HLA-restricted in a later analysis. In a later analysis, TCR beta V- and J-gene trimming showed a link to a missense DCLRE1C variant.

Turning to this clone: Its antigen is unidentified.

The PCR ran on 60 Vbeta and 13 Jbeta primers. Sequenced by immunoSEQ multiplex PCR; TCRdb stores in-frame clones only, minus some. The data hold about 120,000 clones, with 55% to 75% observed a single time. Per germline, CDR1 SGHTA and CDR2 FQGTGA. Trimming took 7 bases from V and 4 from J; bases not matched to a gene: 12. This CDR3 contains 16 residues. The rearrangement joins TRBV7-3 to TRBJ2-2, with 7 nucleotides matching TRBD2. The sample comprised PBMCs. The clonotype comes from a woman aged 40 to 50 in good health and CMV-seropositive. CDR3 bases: TGTGCCAGCACTCTTCGGGGGAGGGCCGGCACCGGGGAGCTGTTTTTT. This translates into CASTLRGRAGTGELFF.